A single TCR beta chain is shown here with its context. Its antigen remains unidentified. PCR used 60 Vbeta primers and 13 Jbeta primers. Some clones are missing from TCRdb's copy, which holds only in-frame ones; the method was immunoSEQ multiplex PCR. The sample contains under 60,000 clones, 70% to 85% of which appear only once. Trimming removed 2 bases at V and 0 bases at J, with 11 bases between. Germline V gives CDR1 MNHNS, CDR2 SASEGT. This CDR3 region has 16 residues. The data derive from a study of cytomegalovirus exposure and HLA in healthy donors. As for the study in general: Out of 398 genotyped donors, roughly 83% belonged to the Caucasian-associated ancestry cluster.

Notes on the study in general: Earlier findings revealed that most TCR beta V segments proved productive either about 90% or about 30% of the time. Relative to the approximately 700-donor mean, N-insertions were reportedly fewer in an Asian-associated ancestry cluster in a later analysis. One cluster of highly shared sequence variants probably arose as a sequencing artifact.

The rearrangement uses TRBV6-1 and TRBJ1-3; D is unresolved. Sequenced sample: PBMCs. The receptor was isolated from a man in his fifties or sixties in good health and CMV-seronegative. CDR3 nucleotides: TGTGCCAGCAGTGAAACTCCAGCGAGCTCTGGAAACACCATATATTTT. Translation gives CASSETPASSGNTIYF.